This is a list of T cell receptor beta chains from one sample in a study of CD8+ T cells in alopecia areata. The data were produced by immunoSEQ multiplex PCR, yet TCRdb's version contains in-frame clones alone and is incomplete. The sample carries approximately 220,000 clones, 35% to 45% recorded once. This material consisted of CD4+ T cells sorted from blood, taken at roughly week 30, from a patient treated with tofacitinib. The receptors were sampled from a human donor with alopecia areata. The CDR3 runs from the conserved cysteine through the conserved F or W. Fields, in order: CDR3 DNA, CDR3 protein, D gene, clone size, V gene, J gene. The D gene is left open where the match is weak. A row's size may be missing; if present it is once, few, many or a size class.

TGTGCCTGGAGTTATGACAGGGCCAACGTCCTGACTTTC	CAWSYDRANVLTF	NA	NA	TRBV30	TRBJ2-6
TGTGCCAGCAGCTCGTACAGAGCAGATACGCAGTATTTT	CASSSYRADTQYF	NA	few	TRBV7-2	TRBJ2-3
TGTGCCAGCAGCTTGGGACAGGGGAGGGCCGTGGCAAATGAGCAGTTCTTC	CASSLGQGRAVANEQFF	NA	few	TRBV5-6	TRBJ2-1
TGTGCCTGGGAGCGGGGGGGCTCCTACGAGCAGTACTTC	CAWERGGSYEQYF	TRBD2	NA	TRBV30	TRBJ2-7
TGCAGCGTCGATGTTCCATTACTAGCGGACCACAATGAGCAGTTCTTC	CSVDVPLLADHNEQFF	TRBD2	NA	TRBV29-1	TRBJ2-1
TGTGCCAGCAGCGGACAGTGGAACACTGAAGCTTTCTTT	CASSGQWNTEAFF	NA	NA	TRBV9	TRBJ1-1
TGTGCCTGGAGTGCCCGGACAGGGGTCACTGAAGCTTTCTTT	CAWSARTGVTEAFF	TRBD1	NA	TRBV30	TRBJ1-1
TGTGCCAGCAGCTTTTCTGACAGGGGGAGGGTCAATGAGCAGTTCTTC	CASSFSDRGRVNEQFF	TRBD1	few	TRBV5-6	TRBJ2-1
TGTGCCAGCAGTCTCTCCACAGGGCCCAATCAGCCCCAGCATTTT	CASSLSTGPNQPQHF	NA	NA	TRBV28	TRBJ1-5
TGTGCCAGTAGTATAGGGACGGCCGGGGGGGAGACCCAGTACTTC	CASSIGTAGGETQYF	TRBD2	NA	TRBV19	TRBJ2-5
TGTGCCTGGAGTGTATCGAGTTACGAGCAGTACTTC	CAWSVSSYEQYF	NA	few	TRBV30	TRBJ2-7
TGTGCCAGCAGTCCGGGAGCCCAAGAGACCCAGTACTTC	CASSPGAQETQYF	NA	NA	TRBV27	TRBJ2-5
TGTGCCAGCAGTTCAGGGTTTCCCAAAAACATTCAGTACTTC	CASSSGFPKNIQYF	NA	few	TRBV7-2	TRBJ2-4
TGTGCCAGTGGACTGATGAACACTGAAGCTTTCTTT	CASGLMNTEAFF	NA	NA	TRBV2	TRBJ1-1
TGCGCCAGCAGCCAAGCCCAGGGCGACGGGCCCCAGCATTTT	CASSQAQGDGPQHF	NA	once	TRBV4-1	TRBJ1-5
TGTGCCAGCATGAGGATGGCTGAAGCTTTCTTT	CASMRMAEAFF	NA	NA	TRBV6-1	TRBJ1-1
TGTGCCAGCTTCCGGACTAGTAGCAGCTACAATGAGCAGTTCTTC	CASFRTSSSYNEQFF	TRBD2	NA	TRBV6-1	TRBJ2-1
TGTGCCAGCAGCCAAGAGGACTGGACTGAAGCTTTCTTT	CASSQEDWTEAFF	NA	NA	TRBV14	TRBJ1-1
TGCGCCAGCAGCCTGGGACAGGGGGCGGATCAGTACTTC	CASSLGQGADQYF	TRBD1	once	TRBV5-1	TRBJ2-7
TGTGCCACCAGCAGAGCCGGACAGGGGGCGTTTGGCTACACCTTC	CATSRAGQGAFGYTF	TRBD1	few	TRBV15	TRBJ1-2
TGTGCCAGCAGTTCCGAGCGGGGGGTATCCTACGAGCAGTACTTC	CASSSERGVSYEQYF	TRBD2	NA	TRBV2	TRBJ2-7
TGCGCCAGCAGCCAAGATCTGGGAGCGGGTAGCTCCTACGAGCAGTACTTC	CASSQDLGAGSSYEQYF	NA	few	TRBV4-1	TRBJ2-7
TGTGCCAGCAGCCACCGACTTTCCGCCTCCTACGAGCAGTACTTC	CASSHRLSASYEQYF	NA	few	TRBV6-5	TRBJ2-7
TGTGCCAGCAGCCCCGCGGTTGAAGCTTTCTTT	CASSPAVEAFF	NA	few	TRBV7-9	TRBJ1-1
TGTGCCAGCAGCCATAATCCTTACAGTGGCTACACCTTC	CASSHNPYSGYTF	NA	many	TRBV14	TRBJ1-2
TGTGCCAGCAGCTTGGAGCCCGGGAGCTACGAGCAGTACTTC	CASSLEPGSYEQYF	NA	few	TRBV11-2	TRBJ2-7
TGTGCCAGCAGCGGGATTAAGACTAATGGCTACACCTTC	CASSGIKTNGYTF	NA	NA	TRBV9	TRBJ1-2
TGTGCCAGCAGCATAGGAGAAAGCAACTATGGCTACACCTTC	CASSIGESNYGYTF	NA	NA	TRBV13	TRBJ1-2
TGTGCCAGCAGTTTAAGACAGGATATGGGCTACACCTTC	CASSLRQDMGYTF	NA	few	TRBV6-5	TRBJ1-2
TGCAGCGTTGAACAGGGAAGCGAGACCCAGTACTTC	CSVEQGSETQYF	NA	NA	TRBV29-1	TRBJ2-5
TGTGCCAGCAGTTTAAATGCAGCTTCCTACGAGCAGTACTTC	CASSLNAASYEQYF	NA	NA	TRBV27	TRBJ2-7
TGTGCCAGCAGCCAAGATCACCAGGGGGATGGAAATCAGCCCCAGCATTTT	CASSQDHQGDGNQPQHF	TRBD1	few	TRBV14	TRBJ1-5
TGTGCCAGCAGCCCTGGACTGTCCCCCAATGAGCAGTTCTTC	CASSPGLSPNEQFF	NA	NA	TRBV7-3	TRBJ2-1
TGTGCCAGCAGCTTTAGCGGGCATAAAGCTTTCTTT	CASSFSGHKAFF	NA	NA	TRBV7-8	TRBJ1-1
TGTGCCATCAGTACTTCCCAGTTGGTCGCCCAGCATTTT	CAISTSQLVAQHF	NA	few	TRBV10-3	TRBJ1-5
TGTGCCAGCAGCCGCGACAGGGGCAAGAATCAGCCCCAGCATTTT	CASSRDRGKNQPQHF	TRBD1	NA	TRBV2	TRBJ1-5
TGCAGCGTGGCTGGCAGGGCGAACACTGAAGCTTTCTTT	CSVAGRANTEAFF	NA	NA	TRBV29-1	TRBJ1-1
TGTGCCTGGAGGAGAGGGTCAGATACGCAGTATTTT	CAWRRGSDTQYF	NA	NA	TRBV30	TRBJ2-3
TGTGCCAGCAGCCGCTTAGGTGACGAGCAGTACTTC	CASSRLGDEQYF	NA	NA	TRBV5-4	TRBJ2-7
TGCAGCACCACCCAGGGCACCTACGAGCAGTACTTC	CSTTQGTYEQYF	NA	NA	TRBV29-1	TRBJ2-7
TGTGCCAGCAGCTTAGGGACAGGGAGGAACACCGGGGAGCTGTTTTTT	CASSLGTGRNTGELFF	TRBD1	NA	TRBV7-2	TRBJ2-2
TGTGCTAGCAGCTTAGGACTAGCGGGAGTGGAGACCCAGTACTTC	CASSLGLAGVETQYF	TRBD2	NA	TRBV7-7	TRBJ2-5
TGTGCCAGCAGCACTTCAGCCTACGAGCAGTACTTC	CASSTSAYEQYF	NA	NA	TRBV6-5	TRBJ2-7
TGTGCCAGCAGCCAAGGGCAGGGGGCCGGCTATGGCTACACCTTC	CASSQGQGAGYGYTF	TRBD1	NA	TRBV14	TRBJ1-2
TGCGCCAGCAGCCCGATAGGCCGCTCCTACGAGCAGTACTTC	CASSPIGRSYEQYF	NA	once	TRBV4-1	TRBJ2-7
TGTGCCTGGAGAGCTACACGGAACTATGGCTACACCTTC	CAWRATRNYGYTF	NA	few	TRBV30	TRBJ1-2
TGTGCTAGTGGTTTCGGCGGGATCTACAATGAGCAGTTCTTC	CASGFGGIYNEQFF	NA	many	TRBV12-5	TRBJ2-1
TGTGCCAGCAGTTACTCCGGGCAGGGGGCTTACGAGCAGTACTTC	CASSYSGQGAYEQYF	TRBD1	few	TRBV6-5	TRBJ2-7
TGCAGCGTTGACGGGGACAGGGTGGGCTACACCTTC	CSVDGDRVGYTF	TRBD1	once	TRBV29-1	TRBJ1-2
TGTGCCAGCAGCTCGATGGGCTCCACGACCTACGAGCAGTACTTC	CASSSMGSTTYEQYF	NA	NA	TRBV7-2	TRBJ2-7
TGTGCCAGCAGCTCCCAAGACCGGTCTACGCAGTATTTT	CASSSQDRSTQYF	NA	NA	TRBV7-7	TRBJ2-3
TGTGCCAGCAGCTTTTCGGGTAATGGCTACACCTTC	CASSFSGNGYTF	NA	NA	TRBV7-2	TRBJ1-2